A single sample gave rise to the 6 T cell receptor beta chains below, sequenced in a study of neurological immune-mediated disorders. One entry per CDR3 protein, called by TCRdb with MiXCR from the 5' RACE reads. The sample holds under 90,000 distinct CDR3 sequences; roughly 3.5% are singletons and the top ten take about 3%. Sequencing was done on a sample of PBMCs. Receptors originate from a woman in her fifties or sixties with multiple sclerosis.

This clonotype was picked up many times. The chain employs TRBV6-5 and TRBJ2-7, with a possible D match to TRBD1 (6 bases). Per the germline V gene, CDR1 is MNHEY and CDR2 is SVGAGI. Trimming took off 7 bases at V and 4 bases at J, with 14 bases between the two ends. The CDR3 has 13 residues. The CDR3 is CASTTGITYEQYF. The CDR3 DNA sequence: TGTGCCAGCACAACAGGGATCACTTACGAGCAGTACTTC.

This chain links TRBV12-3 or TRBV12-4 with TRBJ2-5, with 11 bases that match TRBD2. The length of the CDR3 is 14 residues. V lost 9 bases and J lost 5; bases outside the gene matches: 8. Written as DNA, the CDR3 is TGTGCCAGTAAGATAGCGGGGGGGCCGGAGACCCAGTACTTC. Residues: CASKIAGGPETQYF.

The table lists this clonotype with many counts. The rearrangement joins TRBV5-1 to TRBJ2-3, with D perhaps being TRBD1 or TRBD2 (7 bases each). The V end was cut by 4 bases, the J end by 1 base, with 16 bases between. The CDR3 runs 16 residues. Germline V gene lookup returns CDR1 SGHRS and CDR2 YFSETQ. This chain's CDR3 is CASSPDSGGGTDTQYF. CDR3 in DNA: TGCGCCAGCAGCCCCGACTCAGGGGGGGGCACAGATACGCAGTATTTT.

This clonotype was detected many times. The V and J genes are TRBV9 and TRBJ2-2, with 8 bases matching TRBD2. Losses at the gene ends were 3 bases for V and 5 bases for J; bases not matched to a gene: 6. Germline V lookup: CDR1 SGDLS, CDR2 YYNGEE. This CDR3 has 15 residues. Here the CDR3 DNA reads TGTGCCAGCAGCGCAACTAGCGGACTGACCGGGGAGCTGTTTTTT. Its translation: CASSATSGLTGELFF.

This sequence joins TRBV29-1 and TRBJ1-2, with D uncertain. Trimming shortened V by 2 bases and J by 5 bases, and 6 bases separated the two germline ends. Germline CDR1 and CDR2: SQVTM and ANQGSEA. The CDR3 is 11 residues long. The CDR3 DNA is TGCAGCGTTGAATCTGGGTATGGCTACACCTTC. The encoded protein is CSVESGYGYTF.

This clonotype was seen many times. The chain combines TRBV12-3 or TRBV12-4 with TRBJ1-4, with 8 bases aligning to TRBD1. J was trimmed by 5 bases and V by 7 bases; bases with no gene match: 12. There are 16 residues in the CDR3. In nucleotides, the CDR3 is TGTGCCAGCAAATCCGGGACAGGCTTTCGAAATGAAAAACTGTTTTTT. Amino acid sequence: CASKSGTGFRNEKLFF.